What follows are 14 T cell receptor beta chains derived from one specimen sequenced in a study of blood T cell repertoires in COVID-19. The data were produced by immunoSEQ multiplex PCR, yet TCRdb's version contains in-frame clones alone and is incomplete. The sample carries 250,000 to 300,000 clones, 89% recorded once. Sequenced sample: peripheral blood. These receptors came from a man aged 45-65 years with acute or convalescent COVID-19.

This rearrangement joins TRBV7-6 to TRBJ2-7, with TRBD2 matching 8 bases. J gave up 3 bases and V 5 bases, and 9 bases lay outside the gene matches. This CDR3 region has 15 residues. The germline gives CDR1 SGHVS, CDR2 FNYEAQ. CDR3 protein: CASSPNSGDRYEQYF. DNA of the CDR3: TGTGCCAGCAGCCCGAATAGCGGGGACCGCTACGAGCAGTACTTC. The variable domain in full, completed from reference TRBV7-6 and TRBJ2-7, reads GAGVSQSPRYKVTKRGQDVALRCDPISGHVSLYWYRQALGQGPEFLTYFNYEAQQDKSGLPNDRFSAERPEGSISTLTIQRTEQRDSAMYRCASSPNSGDRYEQYFGPGTRLTVT.

The V and J genes are TRBV12-3 or TRBV12-4 and TRBJ1-2, with D maybe TRBD1 (6 bases). There are 13 residues in the CDR3. Trimming took 7 bases from V and 8 from J, leaving 17 bases between them. The CDR3 DNA follows: TGTGCCAGCACCCCACATTCAGGGGCCGGCTACACCTTC. Translated, it gives CASTPHSGAGYTF.

The chain couples TRBV5-4 to TRBJ1-5; no clear D. The CDR3 totals 12 residues. V gave up 0 bases and J gave up 6 bases, with 4 bases separating them. From germline, CDR1 is SGHNT and CDR2 YYREEE (reference sequence). CDR3 protein: CASSLAGQPQHF. The CDR3 region has the DNA TGTGCCAGCAGCTTGGCCGGTCAGCCCCAGCATTTT.

The rearrangement joins TRBV7-9 to TRBJ2-5; 10 nucleotides line up with TRBD2. From germline, CDR1 is SEHNR and CDR2 FQNEAQ (reference sequence). V gave up 5 bases and J gave up 2 bases; unmatched junction bases: 8. The CDR3 runs 16 residues. The CDR3 nucleotides are TGTGCCAGCAGCCCCGGACTAGCGGAGATACAAGAGACCCAGTACTTC. Protein: CASSPGLAEIQETQYF.

The chain is built from TRBV28 and TRBJ1-1; D not resolved. Germline CDR1 MDHEN, CDR2 SYDVKM. This CDR3 has 14 residues. Deletions cut 1 base from V and 0 bases from J, with 6 bases between. The CDR3 nucleotides are TGTGCCAGCAGTTTATCGGTACTGAACACTGAAGCTTTCTTT. Protein: CASSLSVLNTEAFF.

The rearrangement links TRBV25-1 to TRBJ1-1, with D hard to call. The germline gives CDR1 MGHDK, CDR2 SYGVNS. Trimming took off 2 bases at V and 4 bases at J, with 8 bases between the two ends. The CDR3 runs 13 residues. CDR3 bases: TGTGCCAGCAGTGAAGTCTTGGCCACTGAAGCTTTCTTT. Its translation: CASSEVLATEAFF.

The chain joins TRBV2 to TRBJ1-4; 8 bases are a match to TRBD1. V trimming: 6 bases; J trimming: 8 bases; junction bases outside the gene matches: 11. The CDR3 loop spans 15 amino acids. Germline V gives CDR1 SNHLY, CDR2 FYNNEI. Here the CDR3 reads CASRDRAFPPEKLFF. DNA for the CDR3: TGTGCCAGCAGGGACAGGGCCTTCCCGCCCGAAAAACTGTTTTTT.

The chain uses TRBV12-3 or TRBV12-4 and TRBJ1-2; D is unresolved. This CDR3 has 13 amino acids. The ends were cut back, 6 bases at V and 8 bases at J, with 16 bases in the middle. The CDR3 reads CASSSGGSFGYTF. The CDR3 DNA sequence: TGTGCCAGCAGCTCTGGCGGGTCTTTCGGCTACACCTTC.

The chain combines TRBV7-3 with TRBJ2-7; tentative D call: TRBD2 (6 bases). Per the germline V gene, CDR1 is SGHTA and CDR2 is FQGTGA. The CDR3 is 16 amino acids. V was pared by 4 bases and J by 6 bases, with 22 bases between. Here the CDR3 reads CASSSRGGPSSGEQYF. The DNA of the CDR3 is TGTGCCAGCAGCTCCCGGGGAGGTCCCAGTTCGGGCGAGCAGTACTTC.

The rearrangement links TRBV10-1 to TRBJ1-1; 8 bases fit TRBD1. This CDR3 comprises 17 residues. Germline loops: CDR1 WNHNN, CDR2 SYGVQD (reference sequence). The ends lost 7 bases at V and 1 base at J; junction bases unmatched: 14. CDR3 amino acids: CASNMDREGDGNTEAFF. The CDR3 bases are TGCGCCAGCAATATGGACAGGGAGGGTGACGGGAACACTGAAGCTTTCTTT.

A single count supports this clone. J is TRBJ1-2 and V is TRBV5-8; D is ambiguous. This CDR3 is 15 amino acids long. The germline V and J ends were trimmed by 2 bases and 13 bases, with 24 bases remaining between them. Germline assignment: CDR1 SGHTS and CDR2 YDEGEE. CDR3 sequence: CASSLLRVAAMEGTF. CDR3 nucleotides: TGTGCCAGCAGCTTATTAAGGGTGGCAGCAATGGAGGGCACCTTC.

The chain links TRBV11-2 to TRBJ1-2; D is perhaps TRBD1 (6 bases). The CDR3 covers 13 residues. Germline V CDR1 and CDR2: SGHAT, FQNNGV. V was cut by 1 base and J by 8 bases, with 11 bases left in between. CDR3 sequence reads: CASSLAGTYGYTF. Here the CDR3 DNA reads TGTGCCAGCAGCTTAGCTGGGACATACGGCTACACCTTC.

The chain links TRBV15 to TRBJ1-2; 8 bases map to TRBD1. J lost 1 base, V lost 0 bases, and 7 bases had no gene match. The germline gives CDR1 LNHNV, CDR2 YYDKDF (reference sequence). The length of the CDR3 is 17 residues. The CDR3 DNA follows: TGTGCCACCAGCAGAGATGCGGGACAGGCAATTAACTATGGCTACACCTTC. It yields the protein CATSRDAGQAINYGYTF.

The chain carries TRBV30 and TRBJ1-2, with D uncertain. V lost 1 base and J 9 bases, leaving 18 bases between the germline ends. The CDR3 consists of 14 residues. Germline loops: CDR1 GTSNPN, CDR2 SVGIG (reference sequence). This CDR3 reads CAWSAPETVGSYTF. In nucleotides, the CDR3 is TGTGCCTGGAGTGCCCCGGAGACTGTGGGTAGCTACACCTTC.